The source of this T cell receptor beta chain is a study of CD8 T cells in ankylosing spondylitis. Each CDR3 protein is one row after TCRdb ran MiXCR on the 5' RACE reads. The profile shows 200,000 to 250,000 distinct CDR3 sequences, approximately 10% of them singletons. Notes on the study in general: Disease-associated clones were CD8+ and fairly uncommon in peripheral blood.

Losses at the gene ends were 6 bases for V and 2 bases for J; bases not matched to a gene: 10. The CDR3 totals 16 residues. Many counts were recorded for this clonotype. Its antigen is not identified. Sequencing was carried out using blood, either unsorted or a sorted T cell fraction (not recorded which). This clonotype was obtained from a male donor with ankylosing spondylitis or in good health (not recorded which). This chain uses TRBV12-3 or TRBV12-4 with TRBJ2-3; TRBD1 agrees at 8 bases. In nucleotides, the CDR3 is TGTGCCAGCAGCTCCCGGACAGGGCTGAACACAGATACGCAGTATTTT. The encoded protein is CASSSRTGLNTDTQYF.